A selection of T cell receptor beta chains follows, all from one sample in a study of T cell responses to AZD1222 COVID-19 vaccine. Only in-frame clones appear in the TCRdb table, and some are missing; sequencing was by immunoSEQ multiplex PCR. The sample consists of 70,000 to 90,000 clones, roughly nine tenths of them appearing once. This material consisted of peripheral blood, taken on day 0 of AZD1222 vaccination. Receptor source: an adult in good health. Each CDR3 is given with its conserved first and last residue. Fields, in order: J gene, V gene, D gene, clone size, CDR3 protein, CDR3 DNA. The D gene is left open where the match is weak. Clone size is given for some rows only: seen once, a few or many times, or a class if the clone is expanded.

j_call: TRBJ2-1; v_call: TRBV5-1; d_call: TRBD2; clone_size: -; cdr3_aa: CASSPGITSGGRGEQFF; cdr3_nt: TGCGCCAGCAGCCCGGGGATAACTAGCGGGGGGCGAGGTGAGCAGTTCTTC
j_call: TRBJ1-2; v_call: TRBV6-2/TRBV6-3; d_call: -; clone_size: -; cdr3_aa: CASSYQRSMATGYTF; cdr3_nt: TGTGCCAGCAGTTACCAGAGATCTATGGCTACTGGCTACACCTTC
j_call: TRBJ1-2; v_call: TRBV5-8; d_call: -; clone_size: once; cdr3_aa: CASSLLVSNYGYTF; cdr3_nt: TGTGCCAGCAGCTTGCTGGTTTCTAACTATGGCTACACCTTC
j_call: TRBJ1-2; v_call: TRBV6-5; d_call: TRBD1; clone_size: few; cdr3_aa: CASSTTGVLGYGYTF; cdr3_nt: TGTGCCAGCAGTACGACAGGGGTTCTGGGCTATGGCTACACCTTC
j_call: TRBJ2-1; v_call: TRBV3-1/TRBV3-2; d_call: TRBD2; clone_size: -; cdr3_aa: CASSQSGGGRGEQFF; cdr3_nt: TGTGCCAGCAGTCAAAGCGGGGGGGGACGAGGTGAGCAGTTCTTC
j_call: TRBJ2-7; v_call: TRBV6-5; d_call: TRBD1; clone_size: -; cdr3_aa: CASSYRDRGIYEQYF; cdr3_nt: TGTGCCAGCAGTTACCGGGACAGGGGAATCTACGAGCAGTACTTC
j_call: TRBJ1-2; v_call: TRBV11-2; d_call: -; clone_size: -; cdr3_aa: CASSFEGGGGYTF; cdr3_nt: TGTGCCAGCAGCTTCGAAGGGGGGGGTGGCTACACCTTC
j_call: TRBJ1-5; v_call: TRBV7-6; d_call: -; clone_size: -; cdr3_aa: CASSTGAAPNQPQHF; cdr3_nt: TGTGCCAGCAGCACTGGGGCGGCACCCAATCAGCCCCAGCATTTT
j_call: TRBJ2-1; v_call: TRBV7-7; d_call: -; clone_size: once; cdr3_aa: CASSLGGNKGEQFF; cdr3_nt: TGTGCCAGCAGCTTAGGCGGGAACAAGGGTGAGCAGTTCTTC
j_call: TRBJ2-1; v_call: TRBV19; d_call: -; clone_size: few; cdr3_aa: CASSRMGTYNEQFF; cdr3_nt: TGTGCCAGTAGTAGAATGGGCACCTACAATGAGCAGTTCTTC
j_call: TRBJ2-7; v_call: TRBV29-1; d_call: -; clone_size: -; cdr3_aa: CSVLGLRKATYEQYF; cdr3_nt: TGCAGCGTACTGGGACTCCGAAAAGCCACCTACGAGCAGTACTTC
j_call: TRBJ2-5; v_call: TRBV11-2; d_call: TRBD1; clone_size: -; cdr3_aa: CASSISGTGGQETQYF; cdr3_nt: TGTGCCAGCAGCATATCCGGGACAGGCGGACAAGAGACCCAGTACTTC
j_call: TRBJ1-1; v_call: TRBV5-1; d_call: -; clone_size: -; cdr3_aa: CASSLDRVRGTEAFF; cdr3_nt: TGCGCCAGCAGCTTAGACAGAGTAAGGGGCACTGAAGCTTTCTTT
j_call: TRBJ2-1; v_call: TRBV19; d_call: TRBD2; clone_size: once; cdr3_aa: CASSHGLAGVLFF; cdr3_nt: TGTGCCAGTAGTCATGGACTAGCGGGAGTTCTGTTCTTC
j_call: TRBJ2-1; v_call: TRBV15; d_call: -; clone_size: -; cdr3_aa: CATSPRQGGNEQFF; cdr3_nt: TGTGCCACCAGCCCAAGGCAGGGGGGCAATGAGCAGTTCTTC
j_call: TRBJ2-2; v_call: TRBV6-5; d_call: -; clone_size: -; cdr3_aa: CASMATVNTGELFF; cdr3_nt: TGTGCCAGCATGGCAACCGTGAACACCGGGGAGCTGTTTTTT
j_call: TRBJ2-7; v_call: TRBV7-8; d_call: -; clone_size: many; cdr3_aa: CASSLAFDSPRSSYEQYF; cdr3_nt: TGTGCCAGCAGCCTAGCCTTTGACAGTCCAAGAAGCTCCTACGAGCAGTACTTC
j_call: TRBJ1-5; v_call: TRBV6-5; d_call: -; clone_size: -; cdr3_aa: CASRSDRQHNQPQHF; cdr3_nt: TGTGCCAGCAGATCGGACAGACAACACAATCAGCCCCAGCATTTT
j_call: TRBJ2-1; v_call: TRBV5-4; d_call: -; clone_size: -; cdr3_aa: CASSFGRGEQFF; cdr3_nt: TGTGCCAGCAGCTTTGGCAGGGGCGAGCAGTTCTTC
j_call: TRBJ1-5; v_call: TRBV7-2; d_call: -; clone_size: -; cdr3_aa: CASSLQGYQPQHF; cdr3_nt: TGTGCCAGCAGCTTACAGGGATATCAGCCCCAGCATTTT
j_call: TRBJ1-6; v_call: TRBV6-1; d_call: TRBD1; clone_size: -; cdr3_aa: CASSARTGGYTYNSPLHF; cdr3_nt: TGTGCCAGCAGTGCTAGGACAGGGGGGTATACCTATAATTCACCCCTCCACTTT
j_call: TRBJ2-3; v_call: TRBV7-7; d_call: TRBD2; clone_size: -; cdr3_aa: CASSSGTSGRDTQYF; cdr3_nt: TGTGCCAGCAGCTCCGGGACTAGCGGGAGAGATACGCAGTATTTT
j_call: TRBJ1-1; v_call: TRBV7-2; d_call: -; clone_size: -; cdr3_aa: CASSFRGSEAFF; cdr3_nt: TGTGCCAGCAGCTTCAGGGGATCTGAAGCTTTCTTT
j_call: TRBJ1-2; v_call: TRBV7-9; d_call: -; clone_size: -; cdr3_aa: CASSHLSWGAWDYGYTF; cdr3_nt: TGTGCCAGCAGCCACCTTTCCTGGGGCGCCTGGGACTATGGCTACACCTTC
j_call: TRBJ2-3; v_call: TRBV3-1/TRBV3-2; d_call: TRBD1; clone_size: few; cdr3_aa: CASSHRDRRTDTQYF; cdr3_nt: TGTGCCAGCAGCCATAGGGACAGACGCACAGATACGCAGTATTTT
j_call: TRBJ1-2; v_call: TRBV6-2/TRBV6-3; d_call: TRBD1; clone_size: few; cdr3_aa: CASSPTGVNGYTF; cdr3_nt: TGTGCCAGCAGTCCGACAGGGGTCAACGGCTACACCTTC
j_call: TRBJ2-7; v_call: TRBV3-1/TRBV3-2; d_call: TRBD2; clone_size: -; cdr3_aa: CASSQGVAGGSYEQYF; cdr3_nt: TGTGCCAGCAGCCAAGGGGTAGCGGGGGGTTCCTACGAGCAGTACTTC
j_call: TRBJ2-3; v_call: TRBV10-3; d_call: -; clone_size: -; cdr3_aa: CAISAIDRPNTDTQYF; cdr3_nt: TGTGCCATCAGTGCGATTGACAGACCGAACACAGATACGCAGTATTTT
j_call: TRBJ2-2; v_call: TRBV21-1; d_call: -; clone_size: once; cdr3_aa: CATSRGTSGGGTGELFF; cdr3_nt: TGTGCCACCTCTCGGGGGACTAGCGGGGGAGGGACCGGGGAGCTGTTTTTT
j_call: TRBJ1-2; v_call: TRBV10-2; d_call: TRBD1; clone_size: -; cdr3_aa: CASSADRDGYTF; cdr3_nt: TGCGCCAGCAGCGCCGACAGGGACGGCTACACCTTC